The source of this TCR beta chain is a study of neoadjuvant nivolumab and ipilimumab in lung cancer. Overall study findings and caveats: A small number of samples were TCR sequenced.

With respect to this clone: Its antigen is not identified.

The V and J ends lost 2 bases and 2 bases, in that order; junction bases with no gene match: 9. The CDR3 spans 19 residues. Per the germline V gene, CDR1 is SGHAT and CDR2 is FQNNGV. Clones were sequenced by immunoSEQ multiplex PCR, and TCRdb holds only the in-frame ones, with some missing. The repertoire consists of 9,100 or so clones, with roughly 80% occurring once and the leading ten covering about 3.2%. The specimen comprised tumor tissue, sampled after neoadjuvant nivolumab, alone or with ipilimumab, at or shortly before surgery. The chain is built from TRBV11-2 and TRBJ2-1; 13 bases fit TRBD2. The sequence derives from an adult with non-small cell lung cancer. In DNA, the CDR3 is TGTGCCAGCAGCTTACGCCCTTTTACTAGCGGGAGGGCCTACAATGAGCAGTTCTTC. It specifies CASSLRPFTSGRAYNEQFF.